This TCR beta chain came from a study of T cell changes during pregnancy in multiple sclerosis. The CDR3 sequence is 11 residues long. Looked up from germline, CDR1 is SGHTA and CDR2 is FQGNSA. Trimming left V 0 bases short and J 9 bases short, with 5 bases between. Only in-frame clones appear in the TCRdb table, and some are missing; sequencing was by immunoSEQ multiplex PCR. The sample comprises under 95,000 clones, roughly 92% of which are singletons, and just under 2% rests with the top ten. The specimen comprised peripheral blood, sampled in the second trimester of pregnancy. V and J are TRBV7-2 and TRBJ2-5; D gene ambiguous. The sequence derives from a female donor with multiple sclerosis, enrolled in a pregnancy study. The CDR3 coding sequence is TGTGCCAGCAGCTTAGCTATTTCCCAGTACTTC. It is translated as CASSLAISQYF.